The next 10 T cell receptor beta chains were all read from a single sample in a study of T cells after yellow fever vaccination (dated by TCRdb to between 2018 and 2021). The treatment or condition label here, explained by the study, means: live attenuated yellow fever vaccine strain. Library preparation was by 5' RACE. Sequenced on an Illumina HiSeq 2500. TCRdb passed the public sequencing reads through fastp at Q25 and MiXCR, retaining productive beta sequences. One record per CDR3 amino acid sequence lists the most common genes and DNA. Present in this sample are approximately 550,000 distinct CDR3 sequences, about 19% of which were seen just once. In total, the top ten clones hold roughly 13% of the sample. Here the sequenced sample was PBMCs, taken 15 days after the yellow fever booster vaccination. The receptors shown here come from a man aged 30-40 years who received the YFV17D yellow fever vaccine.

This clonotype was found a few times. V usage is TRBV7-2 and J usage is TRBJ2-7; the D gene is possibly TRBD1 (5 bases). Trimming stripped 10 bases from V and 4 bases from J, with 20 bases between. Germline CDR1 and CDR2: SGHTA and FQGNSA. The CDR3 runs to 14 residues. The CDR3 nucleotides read TGTGCCACCAGAGTGGGGCACTTTGGGTACGAGCAGTACTTC. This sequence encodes CATRVGHFGYEQYF. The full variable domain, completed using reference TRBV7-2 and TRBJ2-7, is GAGVSQSPSNKVTEKGKDVELRCDPISGHTALYWYRQSLGQGLEFLIYFQGNSAPDKSGLPSDRFSAERTGGSVSTLTIQRTQQEDSAVYLCATRVGHFGYEQYFGPGTRLTVT.

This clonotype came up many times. The chain's CDR3 is CASSSGGGETQYF. Written as DNA, the CDR3 is TGCGCCAGCAGCTCAGGTGGGGGAGAGACCCAGTACTTC. The chain combines TRBV5-1 with TRBJ2-5; D is tentatively TRBD1 or TRBD2 (5 bases each). CDR1 is SGHRS, CDR2 YFSETQ, per germline. The CDR3 loop spans 13 amino acids. The germline V and J ends were trimmed by 3 bases and 4 bases, with 10 bases remaining between them.

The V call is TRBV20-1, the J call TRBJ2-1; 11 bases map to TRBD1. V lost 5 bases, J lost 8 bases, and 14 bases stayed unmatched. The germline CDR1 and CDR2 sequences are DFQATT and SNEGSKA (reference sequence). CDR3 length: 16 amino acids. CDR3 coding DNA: TGCAGTGCTCCTCGGGACAGGGGGTCCTTAGGTGATGAGCAGTTCTTC. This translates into CSAPRDRGSLGDEQFF.

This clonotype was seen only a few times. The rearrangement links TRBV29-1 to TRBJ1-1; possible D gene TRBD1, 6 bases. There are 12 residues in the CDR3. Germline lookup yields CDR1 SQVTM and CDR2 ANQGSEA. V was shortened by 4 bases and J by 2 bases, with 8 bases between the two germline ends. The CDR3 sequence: CSVVRGNTEAFF. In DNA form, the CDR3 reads TGCAGCGTTGTCAGGGGCAACACTGAAGCTTTCTTT.

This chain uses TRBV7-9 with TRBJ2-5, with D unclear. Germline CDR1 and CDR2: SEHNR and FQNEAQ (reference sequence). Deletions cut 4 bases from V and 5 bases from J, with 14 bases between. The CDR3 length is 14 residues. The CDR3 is CASSSQAPQETQYF. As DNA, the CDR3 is TGTGCCAGCAGCTCCCAGGCCCCCCAGGAGACCCAGTACTTC.

The CDR3 loop reads CASREREDYNEQFF. The CDR3, as DNA: TGTGCCAGCAGGGAGCGGGAGGACTACAATGAGCAGTTCTTC. The chain links TRBV12-3 or TRBV12-4 to TRBJ2-1; TRBD2 agrees at 9 bases. The CDR3 is 14 amino acids. Germline trimming cut 6 bases from V and 3 bases from J; bases unmatched to any gene: 3.

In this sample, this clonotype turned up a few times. The CDR3 here is CATWGLAGSEQFF. CDR3 nucleotides: TGTGCCACTTGGGGACTAGCGGGGAGCGAGCAGTTCTTC. The rearrangement uses TRBV6-1 and TRBJ2-1, with TRBD2 matching over 13 bases. Per germline, CDR1 MNHNS and CDR2 SASEGT. The junction had 7 bases not matched to a gene; V was cut back by 10 bases and J by 10 bases. The CDR3 runs to 13 residues.

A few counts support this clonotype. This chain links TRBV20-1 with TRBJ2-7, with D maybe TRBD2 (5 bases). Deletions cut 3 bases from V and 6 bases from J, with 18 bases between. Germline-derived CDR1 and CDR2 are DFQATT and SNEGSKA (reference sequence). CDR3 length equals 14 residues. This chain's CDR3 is CSARTGGVGREQYF. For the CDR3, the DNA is TGCAGTGCTAGGACTGGAGGAGTAGGGCGCGAGCAGTACTTC.

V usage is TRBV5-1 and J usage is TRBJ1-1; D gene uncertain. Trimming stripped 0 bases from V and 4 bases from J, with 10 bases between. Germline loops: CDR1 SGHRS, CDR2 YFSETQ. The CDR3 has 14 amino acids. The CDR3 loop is CASSLERVGTEAFF. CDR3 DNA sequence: TGCGCCAGCAGCTTGGAACGTGTGGGCACTGAAGCTTTCTTT.

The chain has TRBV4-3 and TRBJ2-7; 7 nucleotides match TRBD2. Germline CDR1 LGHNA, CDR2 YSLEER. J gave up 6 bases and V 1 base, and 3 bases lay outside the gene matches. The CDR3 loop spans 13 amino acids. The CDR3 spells CASSQGGGSEQYF. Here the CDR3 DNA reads TGCGCCAGCAGCCAAGGGGGAGGGTCCGAGCAGTACTTC.